The clone carrying this TCR beta chain has a handful of counts. The data were obtained in a study of tumor T cells in aggressive B-cell lymphoma. Using immunoSEQ multiplex PCR, the repertoire was profiled, and TCRdb retains in-frame clones only, with some absent. The sample includes some 2,000 clones, around 90% of them seen just once. The V segment lost 5 bases and the J segment 4 bases; nucleotides outside the gene matches: 4. The CDR3 is 14 amino acids. Germline CDR1 reads PRHDT; CDR2 reads FYEKMQ (reference sequence). Sequencing was carried out using tumor tissue. This sequence joins TRBV13 and TRBJ2-7; 11 bases are a match to TRBD1. The sequence was obtained from an adult with diffuse large B cell lymphoma. CDR3 sequence (DNA): TGTGCCAGCAGCGACCGGGACAGGGGGTACGAGCAGTACTTC. Translated, it gives CASSDRDRGYEQYF.